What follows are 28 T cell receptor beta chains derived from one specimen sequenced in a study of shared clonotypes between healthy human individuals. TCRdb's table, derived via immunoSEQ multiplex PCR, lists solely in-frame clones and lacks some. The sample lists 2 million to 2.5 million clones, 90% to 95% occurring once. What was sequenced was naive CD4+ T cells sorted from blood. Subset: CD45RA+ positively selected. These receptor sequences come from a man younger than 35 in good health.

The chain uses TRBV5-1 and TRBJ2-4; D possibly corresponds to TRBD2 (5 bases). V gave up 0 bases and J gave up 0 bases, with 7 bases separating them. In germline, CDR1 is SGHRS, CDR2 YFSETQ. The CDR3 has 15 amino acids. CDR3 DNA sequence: TGCGCCAGCAGCTTGGGGGAGCCAGCCAAAAACATTCAGTACTTC. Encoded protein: CASSLGEPAKNIQYF.

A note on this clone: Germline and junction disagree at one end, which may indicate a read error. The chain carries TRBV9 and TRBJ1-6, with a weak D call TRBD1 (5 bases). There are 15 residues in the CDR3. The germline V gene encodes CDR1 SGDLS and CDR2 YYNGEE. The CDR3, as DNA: TGTGCCAGCACCGTAGCCGCAGGGAACGAATCACCCCTCCACTTT. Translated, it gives CASTVAAGNESPLHF. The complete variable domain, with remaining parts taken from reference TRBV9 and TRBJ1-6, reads DSGVTQTPKHLITATGQRVTLRCSPRSGDLSVYWYQQSLDQGLQFLIQYYNGEERAKGNILERFSAQQFPDLHSELNLSSLELGDSALYFCASTVAAGNESPLHFGNGTRLTVT.

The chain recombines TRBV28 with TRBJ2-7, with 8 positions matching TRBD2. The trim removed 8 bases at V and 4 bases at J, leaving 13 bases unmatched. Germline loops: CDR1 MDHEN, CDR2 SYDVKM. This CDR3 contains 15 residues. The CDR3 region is CASVAGHLTSYEQYF. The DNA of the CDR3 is TGTGCCAGCGTAGCGGGACATCTCACCAGTTACGAGCAGTACTTC.

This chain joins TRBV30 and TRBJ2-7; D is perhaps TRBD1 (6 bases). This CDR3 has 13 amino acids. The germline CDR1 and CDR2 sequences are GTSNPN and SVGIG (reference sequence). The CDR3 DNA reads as TGTGCGTGTAACAGGGTGGCCCTTTACGAGCAGTACTTC. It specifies CACNRVALYEQYF.

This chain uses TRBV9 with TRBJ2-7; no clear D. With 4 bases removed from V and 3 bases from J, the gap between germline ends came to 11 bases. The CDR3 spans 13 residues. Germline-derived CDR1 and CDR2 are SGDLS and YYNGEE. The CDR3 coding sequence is TGTGCCAGCAGCCTAGGACCAGGCTACGAGCAGTACTTC. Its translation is CASSLGPGYEQYF.

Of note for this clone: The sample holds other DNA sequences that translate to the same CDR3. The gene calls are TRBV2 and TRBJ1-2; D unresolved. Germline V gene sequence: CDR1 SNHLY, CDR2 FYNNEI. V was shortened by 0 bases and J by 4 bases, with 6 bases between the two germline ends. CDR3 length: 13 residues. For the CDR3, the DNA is TGTGCCAGCAGTGAAGCGCGTCCCTATGGCTACACCTTC. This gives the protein CASSEARPYGYTF.

CDR3 nucleotide sequence: TGCGCCAGCAGCTTTGGGGGGATTATCCAAGAGACCCAGTACTTC. Encoded protein: CASSFGGIIQETQYF. This rearrangement joins TRBV5-1 to TRBJ2-5, with D maybe TRBD2 (6 bases). The CDR3 runs to 15 residues. Trimming removed 2 bases from V and 1 base from J, with 12 bases in between. Germline values: CDR1 SGHRS, CDR2 YFSETQ.

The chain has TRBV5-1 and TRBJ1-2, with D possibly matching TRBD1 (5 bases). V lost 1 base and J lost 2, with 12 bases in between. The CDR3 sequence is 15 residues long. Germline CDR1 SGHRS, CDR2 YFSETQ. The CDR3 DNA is TGCGCCAGCAGCTTGAATGGGGGAATGAACTATGGCTACACCTTC. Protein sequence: CASSLNGGMNYGYTF.

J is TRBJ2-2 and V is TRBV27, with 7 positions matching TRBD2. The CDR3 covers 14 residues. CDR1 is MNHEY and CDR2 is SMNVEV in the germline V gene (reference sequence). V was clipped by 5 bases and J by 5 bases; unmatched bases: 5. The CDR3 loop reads CASSPGTTTGELFF. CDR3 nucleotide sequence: TGTGCCAGCAGTCCCGGGACTACAACCGGGGAGCTGTTTTTT.

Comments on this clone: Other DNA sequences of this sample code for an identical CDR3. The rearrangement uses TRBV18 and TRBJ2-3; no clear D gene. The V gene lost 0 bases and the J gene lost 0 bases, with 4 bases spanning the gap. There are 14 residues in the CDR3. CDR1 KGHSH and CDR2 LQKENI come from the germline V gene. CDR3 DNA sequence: TGTGCCAGCTCACCACCGGGGAGCACAGATACGCAGTATTTT. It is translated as CASSPPGSTDTQYF.

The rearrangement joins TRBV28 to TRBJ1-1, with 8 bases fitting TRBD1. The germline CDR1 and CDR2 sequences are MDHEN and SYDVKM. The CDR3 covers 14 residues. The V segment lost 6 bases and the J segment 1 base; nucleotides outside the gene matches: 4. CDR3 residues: CASRYRGGNTEAFF. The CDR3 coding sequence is TGTGCCAGCAGGTACAGGGGGGGGAACACTGAAGCTTTCTTT. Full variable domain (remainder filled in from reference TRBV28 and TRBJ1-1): DVKVTQSSRYLVKRTGEKVFLECVQDMDHENMFWYRQDPGLGLRLIYFSYDVKMKEKGDIPEGYSVSREKKERFSLILESASTNQTSMYLCASRYRGGNTEAFFGQGTRLTVV.

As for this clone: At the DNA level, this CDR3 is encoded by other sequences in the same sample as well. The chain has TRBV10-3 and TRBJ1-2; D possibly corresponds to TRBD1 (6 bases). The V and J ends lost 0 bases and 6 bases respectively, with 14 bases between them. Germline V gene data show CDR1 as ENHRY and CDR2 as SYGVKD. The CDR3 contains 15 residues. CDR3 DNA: TGTGCCATCAGTGAGTCGACTGGGCAGGGGAATGGCTACACCTTC. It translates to CAISESTGQGNGYTF.

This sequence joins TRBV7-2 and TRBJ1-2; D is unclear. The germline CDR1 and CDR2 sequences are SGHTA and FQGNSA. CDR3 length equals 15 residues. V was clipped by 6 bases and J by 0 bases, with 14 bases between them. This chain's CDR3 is CASSFRVISNYGYTF. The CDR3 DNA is TGTGCCAGCAGTTTTAGGGTCATCTCTAACTATGGCTACACCTTC.

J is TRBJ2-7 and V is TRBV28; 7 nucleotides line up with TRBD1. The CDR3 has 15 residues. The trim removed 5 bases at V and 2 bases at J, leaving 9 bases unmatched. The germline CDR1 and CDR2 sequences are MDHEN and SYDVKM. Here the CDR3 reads CASSTQGTGTYEQYF. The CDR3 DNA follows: TGTGCCAGCAGTACACAGGGGACGGGGACCTACGAGCAGTACTTC.

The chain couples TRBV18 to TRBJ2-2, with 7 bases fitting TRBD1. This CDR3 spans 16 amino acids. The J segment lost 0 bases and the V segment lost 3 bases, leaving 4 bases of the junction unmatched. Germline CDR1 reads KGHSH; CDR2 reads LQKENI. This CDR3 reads CASSPPGQANTGELFF. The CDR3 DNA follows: TGTGCCAGCTCACCTCCTGGACAGGCGAACACCGGGGAGCTGTTTTTT.

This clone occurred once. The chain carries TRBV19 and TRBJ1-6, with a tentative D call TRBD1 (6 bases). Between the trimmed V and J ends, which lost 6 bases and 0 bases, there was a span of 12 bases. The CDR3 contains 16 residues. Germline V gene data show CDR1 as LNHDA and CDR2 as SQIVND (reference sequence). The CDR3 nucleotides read TGTGCCAGTAGACTAGACAGGAGCTCCTATAATTCACCCCTCCACTTT. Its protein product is CASRLDRSSYNSPLHF.

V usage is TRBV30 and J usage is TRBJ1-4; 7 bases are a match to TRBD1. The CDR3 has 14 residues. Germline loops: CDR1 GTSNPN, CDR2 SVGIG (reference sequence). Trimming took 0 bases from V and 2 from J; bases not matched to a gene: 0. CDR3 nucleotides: TGTGCCTGGAGTGTACAGGGGACTAATGAAAAACTGTTTTTT. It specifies CAWSVQGTNEKLFF.

The CDR3 sequence is CASSQGTSYNEQFF. The CDR3 DNA sequence: TGCGCCAGCAGCCAAGGGACAAGCTACAATGAGCAGTTCTTC. J is TRBJ2-1 and V is TRBV4-1; TRBD1 might be the D (5 bases). Germline CDR1 and CDR2: MGHRA and YSYEKL. The CDR3 is 14 amino acids. The V gene lost 1 base and the J gene lost 3 bases, with 7 bases spanning the gap.

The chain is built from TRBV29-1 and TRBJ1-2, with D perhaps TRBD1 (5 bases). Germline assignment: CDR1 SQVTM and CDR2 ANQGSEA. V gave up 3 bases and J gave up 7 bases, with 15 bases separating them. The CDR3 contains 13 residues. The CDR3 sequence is CSVEVRGSIGYTF. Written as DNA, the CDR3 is TGCAGCGTTGAGGTTCGGGGGTCTATTGGCTACACCTTC.

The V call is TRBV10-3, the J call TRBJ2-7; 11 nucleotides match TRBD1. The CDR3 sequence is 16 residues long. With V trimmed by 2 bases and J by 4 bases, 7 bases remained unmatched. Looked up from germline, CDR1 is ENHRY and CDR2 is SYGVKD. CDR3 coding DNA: TGTGCCATCAGTGAGAGGTTCGGACAGGGGGCTTACGAGCAGTACTTC. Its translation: CAISERFGQGAYEQYF.

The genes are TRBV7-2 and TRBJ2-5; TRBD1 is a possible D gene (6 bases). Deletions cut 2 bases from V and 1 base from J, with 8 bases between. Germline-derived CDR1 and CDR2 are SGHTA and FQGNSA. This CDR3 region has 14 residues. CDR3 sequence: CASSLRTAQETQYF. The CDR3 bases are TGTGCCAGCAGCTTAAGGACAGCCCAAGAGACCCAGTACTTC. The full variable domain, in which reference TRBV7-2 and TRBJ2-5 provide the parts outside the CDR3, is GAGVSQSPSNKVTEKGKDVELRCDPISGHTALYWYRQSLGQGLEFLIYFQGNSAPDKSGLPSDRFSAERTGGSVSTLTIQRTQQEDSAVYLCASSLRTAQETQYFGPGTRLLVL.

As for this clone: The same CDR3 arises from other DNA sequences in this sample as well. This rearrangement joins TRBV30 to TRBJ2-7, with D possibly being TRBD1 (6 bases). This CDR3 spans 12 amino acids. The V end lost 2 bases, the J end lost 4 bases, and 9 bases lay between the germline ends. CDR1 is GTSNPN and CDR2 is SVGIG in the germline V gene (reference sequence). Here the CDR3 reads CAWSPQGYEQYF. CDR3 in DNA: TGTGCCTGGAGTCCACAGGGTTACGAGCAGTACTTC.

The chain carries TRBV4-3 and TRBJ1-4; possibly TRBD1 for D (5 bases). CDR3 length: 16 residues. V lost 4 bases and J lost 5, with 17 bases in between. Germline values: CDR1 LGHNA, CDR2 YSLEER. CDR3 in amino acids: CASSPRLGGRNEKLFF. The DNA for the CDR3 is TGCGCCAGCAGCCCTCGGTTGGGGGGACGGAATGAAAAACTGTTTTTT.

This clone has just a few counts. CDR3 in DNA: TGTGCCAGCAGCTTAGCGGGACAGTATTCACCCCTCCACTTT. Protein product: CASSLAGQYSPLHF. The V gene is TRBV7-9, the J gene TRBJ1-6; TRBD1 matches 7 bases. Germline-derived CDR1 and CDR2 are SEHNR and FQNEAQ (reference sequence). J lost 8 bases, V lost 0 bases, and 1 base had no gene match. The CDR3 contains 14 residues.

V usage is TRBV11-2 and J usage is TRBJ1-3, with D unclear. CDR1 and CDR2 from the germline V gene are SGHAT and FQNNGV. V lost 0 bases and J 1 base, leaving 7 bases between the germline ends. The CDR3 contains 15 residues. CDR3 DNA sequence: TGTGCCAGCAGCTTAGATCACACATCTGGAAACACCATATATTTT. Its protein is CASSLDHTSGNTIYF.

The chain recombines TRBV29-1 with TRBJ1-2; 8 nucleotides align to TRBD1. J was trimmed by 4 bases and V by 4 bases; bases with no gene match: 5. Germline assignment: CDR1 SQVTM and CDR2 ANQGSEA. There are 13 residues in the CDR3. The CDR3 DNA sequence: TGCAGCGTTGTGACAGGGGACGCCTATGGCTACACCTTC. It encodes CSVVTGDAYGYTF. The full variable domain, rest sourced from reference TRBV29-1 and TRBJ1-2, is SAVISQKPSRDICQRGTSLTIQCQVDSQVTMMFWYRQQPGQSLTLIATANQGSEATYESGFVIDKFPISRPNLTFSTLTVSNMSPEDSSIYLCSVVTGDAYGYTFGSGTRLTVV.

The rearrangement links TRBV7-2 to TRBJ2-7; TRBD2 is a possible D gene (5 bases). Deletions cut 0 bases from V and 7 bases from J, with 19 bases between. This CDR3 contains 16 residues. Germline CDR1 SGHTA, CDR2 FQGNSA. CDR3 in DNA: TGTGCCAGCAGCTTAGCTCAAGGGATTCCCCCGGGAGAGCAGTACTTC. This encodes CASSLAQGIPPGEQYF.

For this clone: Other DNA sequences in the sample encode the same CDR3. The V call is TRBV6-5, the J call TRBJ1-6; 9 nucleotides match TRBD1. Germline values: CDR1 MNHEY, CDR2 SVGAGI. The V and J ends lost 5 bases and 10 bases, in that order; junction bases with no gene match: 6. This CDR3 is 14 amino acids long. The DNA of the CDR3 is TGTGCCAGCAGTCCGGGGACAGGGAACTCACCCCTCCACTTT. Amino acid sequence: CASSPGTGNSPLHF.